This TCR beta chain was sequenced for a study of radiation and T cells in renal cell carcinoma. As for this clone: No antigen is known for it.

Clones were sequenced by immunoSEQ multiplex PCR, and TCRdb holds only the in-frame ones, with some missing. Found here are under 6,500 clones, about 60% of them singletons; the top ten hold roughly 50%. Treatment meaning: 15 Gy SBRT to primary tumor, nephrectomy 4 weeks later. Germline V gene sequence: CDR1 SGHAT, CDR2 FQNNGV. Trimming stripped 5 bases from V and 0 bases from J, with 12 bases between. The CDR3 sequence is 15 residues long. Study observations and caveats: In blood, top tumor clones expanded by 2 weeks, shrinking by 4. Top 100 clonotypes averaged approximately 50% in irradiated versus roughly 43% in nephrectomy-only tumors. Intratumoral heterogeneity was not captured in these approximately 1 g regions.

The chain recombines TRBV11-2 with TRBJ2-3, with a tentative D call TRBD2 (6 bases). This clonotype was sampled from a man in his sixties with renal cell carcinoma. The sequenced sample was tumor tissue, obtained from a patient whose treatment included radiotherapy and nephrectomy. CDR3 residues: CASSQVSGSTDTQYF. CDR3 bases: TGTGCCAGCAGCCAAGTAAGCGGGAGCACAGATACGCAGTATTTT.